These 12 T cell receptor beta chains were all obtained from the same sample, sequenced in a study of shared clonotypes between healthy human individuals. The table came from immunoSEQ multiplex PCR; TCRdb's copy has only in-frame clones and leaves some out. The sample holds roughly 2.5 million clones, 90% to 95% seen once. The sample comprised naive CD4+ T cells sorted from blood. The subset is: CD45RA+ positively selected. Receptor source: a man younger than 30 in good health.

The chain joins TRBV28 to TRBJ2-4; a possible D gene is TRBD2 (6 bases). Germline V gene data show CDR1 as MDHEN and CDR2 as SYDVKM. CDR3 length: 15 residues. V was clipped by 4 bases and J by 2 bases, with 12 bases between them. The DNA for the CDR3 is TGTGCCAGCAGTTCCGCTGGAGGGACCAAAAACATTCAGTACTTC. Protein sequence: CASSSAGGTKNIQYF.

V and J are TRBV7-6 and TRBJ1-1; 11 bases agree with TRBD1. Germline assignment: CDR1 SGHVS and CDR2 FNYEAQ. CDR3 length: 16 residues. V was pared by 5 bases and J by 0 bases, with 5 bases of the junction left unmatched. For the CDR3, the DNA is TGTGCCAGCAGCCCGGGACAGGGGGGAATGAACACTGAAGCTTTCTTT. Translation gives CASSPGQGGMNTEAFF.

The chain combines TRBV10-3 with TRBJ2-3; D uncertain. The CDR3 totals 15 residues. Trimming left V 0 bases short and J 4 bases short, with 11 bases between. Germline values: CDR1 ENHRY, CDR2 SYGVKD. CDR3 in amino acids: CAISESLAPADTQYF. DNA of the CDR3: TGTGCCATCAGTGAGTCGCTGGCTCCCGCAGATACGCAGTATTTT.

This sequence joins TRBV28 and TRBJ2-3, with D perhaps given as TRBD1 or TRBD2 (6 bases each). The germline V gene has CDR1 MDHEN and CDR2 SYDVKM. The CDR3 consists of 14 residues. V lost 3 bases, J lost 6 bases, and 13 bases lay in between. The CDR3 sequence is CASSLPQGRDTQYF. The CDR3 DNA reads TGTGCCAGCAGTTTGCCCCAGGGGAGGGATACGCAGTATTTT.

Here the CDR3 reads CAAGGDPISGNTIYF. The DNA for the CDR3 is TGTGCCGCCGGAGGGGACCCTATCTCTGGAAACACCATATATTTT. V gene TRBV6-5 combines with J gene TRBJ1-3, with D tentatively TRBD1 (5 bases). CDR1 is MNHEY, CDR2 SVGAGI, per germline. The V gene lost 11 bases and the J gene lost 0 bases, with 17 bases spanning the gap. The CDR3 sequence is 15 residues long.

The chain couples TRBV6-1 to TRBJ1-1; 10 positions agree with TRBD1. After removal of 2 bases from V and 3 bases from J, the junction contained 6 bases not matched to a gene. Germline V gives CDR1 MNHNS, CDR2 SASEGT. This CDR3 is 16 amino acids long. CDR3 coding DNA: TGTGCCAGCAGTGAATCGGGACAGGGGAGGCACACTGAAGCTTTCTTT. Encoded protein: CASSESGQGRHTEAFF.

V usage is TRBV11-2 and J usage is TRBJ2-7, with a tentative D call TRBD1 (5 bases). The CDR3 contains 16 residues. Germline CDR1 reads SGHAT; CDR2 reads FQNNGV. V shed 4 bases and J shed 2 bases, with 18 bases lying between them. Written as DNA, the CDR3 is TGTGCCAGCAGCTATTCGACAGCTATACAAACCTACGAGCAGTACTTC. Amino acid sequence: CASSYSTAIQTYEQYF.

The chain couples TRBV30 to TRBJ1-3; 8 bases fit TRBD1. CDR3 length equals 21 residues. The V gene end was trimmed by 3 bases and the J gene end by 0 bases; junction bases not matched to a gene: 22. Looked up from germline, CDR1 is GTSNPN and CDR2 is SVGIG (reference sequence). The CDR3 DNA follows: TGTGCCTGGAGCCCGATTGCCGACAGGGGATTGATGTCGAGCTCTGGAAACACCATATATTTT. Its translation is CAWSPIADRGLMSSSGNTIYF.

The genes are TRBV7-2 and TRBJ1-5, with TRBD1 identical over 8 bases. The germline V gene encodes CDR1 SGHTA and CDR2 FQGNSA. V dropped 3 bases and J dropped 6; count of bases not matched to a gene: 7. The CDR3 sequence is 15 residues long. The CDR3 DNA sequence: TGTGCCAGCAGCTTGGACACAGGGGGTGGTCAGCCCCAGCATTTT. Its translation is CASSLDTGGGQPQHF.

V gene TRBV4-3 combines with J gene TRBJ2-1, with 11 bases identical to TRBD2. Germline CDR1 reads LGHNA; CDR2 reads YSLEER. The CDR3 has 16 amino acids. V was clipped by 2 bases and J by 3 bases; unmatched bases: 3. This CDR3 is CASSQILAGVYNEQFF. CDR3 nucleotide sequence: TGCGCCAGCAGCCAAATACTAGCGGGAGTCTACAATGAGCAGTTCTTC.

For this clone: The same CDR3 arises from other DNA sequences in this sample as well. The chain combines TRBV6-1 with TRBJ1-2, with D possibly being TRBD1 (5 bases). With 0 bases removed from V and 7 bases from J, the gap between germline ends came to 9 bases. The CDR3 runs 13 residues. Germline V gene lookup returns CDR1 MNHNS and CDR2 SASEGT. CDR3 amino acids: CASSEAGVRGYTF. The CDR3 coding sequence is TGTGCCAGCAGTGAAGCGGGGGTTCGTGGCTACACCTTC.

The J gene is TRBJ2-3, the V gene TRBV25-1; D ambiguous. Germline V gene lookup returns CDR1 MGHDK and CDR2 SYGVNS. This CDR3 is 12 amino acids long. Trimming shortened V by 4 bases and J by 6 bases, and 8 bases separated the two germline ends. The CDR3 reads CASSAGGDTQYF. The DNA of the CDR3 is TGTGCCAGCAGTGCAGGTGGGGATACGCAGTATTTT.